This entry lists 15 T cell receptor beta chains sequenced from one sample in a study of CD8 T cells in Susac syndrome. Reverse transcription of about 0.5 to 1 ug RNA used random hexamers. TCRdb re-analysed the immunoSEQ multiplex PCR reads in MiXCR, keeping a single row per CDR3 protein. There are more than 65,000 distinct CDR3 sequences in the sample; approximately 96% occur only once, and 0.56% lies in the top ten. Sequenced input: CD8+ T cells from PBMCs. The receptors come from a human donor with multiple sclerosis.

This chain joins TRBV28 and TRBJ1-4; a weak D match, TRBD1 (6 bases). Trimming removed 7 bases at V and 4 bases at J, with 10 bases between. CDR1 is MDHEN and CDR2 is SYDVKM in the germline V gene. This CDR3 has 13 amino acids. The CDR3: CASTGQINEKLFF. The CDR3 nucleotides are TGTGCCAGCACCGGACAGATTAATGAAAAACTGTTTTTT. Filled out from reference TRBV28 and TRBJ1-4, the complete variable domain reads DVKVTQSSRYLVKRTGEKVFLECVQDMDHENMFWYRQDPGLGLRLIYFSYDVKMKEKGDIPEGYSVSREKKERFSLILESASTNQTSMYLCASTGQINEKLFFGSGTQLSVL.

The genes are TRBV10-3 and TRBJ2-7; D is unresolved. The germline gives CDR1 ENHRY, CDR2 SYGVKD. V was shortened by 3 bases and J by 2 bases, with 8 bases between the two germline ends. The CDR3 has 13 residues. CDR3 loop: CAISESSTYEQYF. The CDR3 DNA reads as TGTGCCATCAGTGAAAGCAGTACCTACGAGCAGTACTTC.

The V gene is TRBV4-3, the J gene TRBJ1-1; D may be TRBD1 (5 bases). The CDR3 totals 15 residues. The V end lost 0 bases, the J end lost 5 bases, and 13 bases lay between the germline ends. In germline, CDR1 is LGHNA, CDR2 YSLEER. The CDR3 here is CASSQDSAGNTEAFF. CDR3 nucleotide sequence: TGCGCCAGCAGCCAAGATTCGGCAGGGAATACTGAAGCTTTCTTT.

The chain recombines TRBV7-9 with TRBJ2-1; 7 bases fit TRBD2. The CDR3 sequence is 12 residues long. Germline assignment: CDR1 SEHNR and CDR2 FQNEAQ (reference sequence). The trim removed 3 bases at V and 13 bases at J, leaving 6 bases unmatched. Here the CDR3 DNA reads TGTGCCAGCAGCTTTAGGGAGGGCTATCAGTTCTTC. Its translation: CASSFREGYQFF.

This chain joins TRBV30 and TRBJ2-7, with TRBD2 as a possible D gene (6 bases). Per germline, CDR1 GTSNPN and CDR2 SVGIG (reference sequence). The V end was cut by 8 bases, the J end by 4 bases, with 18 bases between. The CDR3 runs to 13 residues. CDR3 nucleotide sequence: TGTGCCCTTAATAGCGGATTTGGTTACGAGCAGTACTTC. This sequence encodes CALNSGFGYEQYF.

The J gene is TRBJ1-1, the V gene TRBV7-9, with 8 bases aligning to TRBD1. There are 13 residues in the CDR3. In germline, CDR1 is SEHNR, CDR2 FQNEAQ (reference sequence). Losses at the gene ends were 6 bases for V and 6 bases for J; bases not matched to a gene: 6. The CDR3 here is CASSGTGISEAFF. The CDR3 DNA is TGTGCCAGCAGTGGGACAGGTATTTCTGAAGCTTTCTTT. Supplemented by reference TRBV7-9 and TRBJ1-1, the full variable domain reads DTGVSQNPRHKITKRGQNVTFRCDPISEHNRLYWYRQTLGQGPEFLTYFQNEAQLEKSRLLSDRFSAERPKGSFSTLEIQRTEQGDSAMYLCASSGTGISEAFFGQGTRLTVV.

The chain joins TRBV12-5 to TRBJ2-7; weak D call: TRBD1 (6 bases). CDR1 and CDR2 from the germline V gene are LGHNT and FRNRAP. The CDR3 contains 15 residues. V lost 4 bases, J lost 4 bases, and 17 bases lay in between. The CDR3 reads CASGSWQGKNYEQYF. CDR3 sequence (DNA): TGTGCTAGTGGTTCCTGGCAGGGGAAGAATTACGAGCAGTACTTC.

CDR3 in DNA: TGTGCCAGCAGTATGGACAGGGGTTTGAACACTGAAGCTTTCTTT. Encoded protein: CASSMDRGLNTEAFF. The chain uses TRBV27 and TRBJ1-1; 9 positions agree with TRBD1. This CDR3 is built from 15 residues. V lost 5 bases, J lost 0 bases, and 4 bases stayed unmatched. CDR1 is MNHEY and CDR2 is SMNVEV in the germline V gene (reference sequence).

The genes are TRBV3-1 and TRBJ2-7, with D uncertain. V lost 4 bases to trimming and J lost 2 bases, with 12 bases between them. Germline V gives CDR1 LGHDT, CDR2 YNNKEL (reference sequence). The CDR3 consists of 14 residues. For the CDR3, the DNA is TGTGCCAGCAGCCCTGGAGATGGAGCCTACGAGCAGTACTTC. This encodes CASSPGDGAYEQYF.

This chain connects TRBV29-1 to TRBJ2-7; D is unresolved. V lost 0 bases, J lost 0 bases, and 15 bases lay in between. The CDR3 is 16 amino acids. Germline lookup yields CDR1 SQVTM and CDR2 ANQGSEA. This chain's CDR3 is CSVEDDQDRDSYEQYF. CDR3 coding DNA: TGCAGCGTTGAAGATGATCAGGACCGTGACTCCTACGAGCAGTACTTC.

V gene TRBV3-1 combines with J gene TRBJ2-7; no clear D gene. This CDR3 is 14 amino acids long. V gave up 0 bases and J gave up 0 bases, with 6 bases separating them. Germline-derived CDR1 and CDR2 are LGHDT and YNNKEL (reference sequence). The CDR3 is CASSQEHSSYEQYF. CDR3 bases: TGTGCCAGCAGCCAAGAACATAGCTCCTACGAGCAGTACTTC.

The V gene is TRBV7-2, the J gene TRBJ2-1; D is uncertain. The V gene's germline CDR1 is SGHTA and CDR2 FQGNSA. This CDR3 spans 12 amino acids. The V end was cut by 5 bases, the J end by 8 bases, with 10 bases between. The CDR3 reads CASSLSADEQFF. The DNA for the CDR3 is TGTGCCAGCAGCCTCTCGGCCGATGAGCAGTTCTTC.

The V call is TRBV30, the J call TRBJ2-3; D is possibly TRBD1 or TRBD2 (5 bases each). The CDR3 contains 12 residues. The V end lost 3 bases, the J end lost 5 bases, and 9 bases lay between the germline ends. Germline V lookup: CDR1 GTSNPN, CDR2 SVGIG (reference sequence). CDR3 coding DNA: TGTGCCTGGAGAGACAGCGGAGATACGCAGTATTTT. The encoded protein is CAWRDSGDTQYF.

The J gene is TRBJ2-1, the V gene TRBV9, with D unclear. The V gene's germline CDR1 is SGDLS and CDR2 YYNGEE. There are 11 residues in the CDR3. V lost 4 bases and J lost 10, with 9 bases in between. The CDR3 nucleotides read TGTGCCAGCAGCACTACAACAGAGCAGTTCTTC. Translation: CASSTTTEQFF.

This clonotype was seen just once. V gene TRBV7-9 combines with J gene TRBJ2-7; D tentatively fits TRBD1 or TRBD2 (5 bases each). The CDR3 runs to 15 residues. Germline values: CDR1 SEHNR, CDR2 FQNEAQ (reference sequence). V lost 6 bases and J 2 bases, leaving 17 bases between the germline ends. The CDR3 nucleotides are TGTGCCAGCAGGGCCGGGACGGAGAAGACCTACGAGCAGTACTTC. Translated, it gives CASRAGTEKTYEQYF.